Shown below are 3 T cell receptor beta chains from a single sample sequenced in a study of shared clonotypes between healthy human individuals. The repertoire was sequenced with immunoSEQ multiplex PCR; TCRdb's copy has only in-frame clones and lacks some. The sample has fewer than 400,000 clones; roughly 70% are singletons. Sequenced input: memory CD4+ T cells sorted from blood. Regarding subset: CD45RA-negative fraction. These receptors were collected from a young man in good health.

The J gene is TRBJ2-6, the V gene TRBV6-6; 7 positions agree with TRBD2. Germline V gene data show CDR1 as MNHNY and CDR2 as SVGAGI (reference sequence). J lost 4 bases, V lost 11 bases, and 8 bases had no gene match. This CDR3 is built from 14 residues. CDR3 protein: CAGQGEGGANVLTF. In nucleotides, the CDR3 is TGTGCCGGCCAAGGGGAGGGCGGGGCCAACGTCCTGACTTTC.

This clone was seen only a few times. The chain has TRBV6-6 and TRBJ2-1; D is possibly TRBD2 (5 bases). Trimming left V 0 bases short and J 6 bases short, with 9 bases between. The CDR3 consists of 14 residues. CDR1 and CDR2 (germline): MNHNY, SVGAGI (reference sequence). The CDR3 sequence: CASSYSGAANEQFF. CDR3 bases: TGTGCCAGCAGTTACTCGGGAGCGGCCAATGAGCAGTTCTTC.

Points on this clone: This probably arose from a read error, given a far larger clone one base away. V usage is TRBV27 and J usage is TRBJ2-7, with a tentative D call TRBD2 (5 bases). V was trimmed by 3 bases and J by 0 bases, leaving 9 bases between them. The germline V gene encodes CDR1 MNHEY and CDR2 SMNVEV (reference sequence). The CDR3 covers 14 residues. This chain's CDR3 is CASSFYGNSYEQYF. The CDR3 region has the DNA TGTGCCAGCAGTTTCTACGGGAACTCCTACGAGCAGTACTTC.